The present TCR beta chain was sequenced within a study of memory CD4+ T cells and cytomegalovirus serostatus (dated by TCRdb to between 2018 and 2021). A note on the overall study: The cohort included some 35 healthy adults from Belgium, of whom 9 were CMV seropositive and 24 were CMV seronegative. CD4+ memory TCRbeta repertoires of a Belgian cohort with known cytomegalovirus serostatus were sequenced in order to replicate a published TCR-based CMV serostatus classifier. General conclusions and limits of the study: For CMV serostatus prediction, a median bootstrapped AUC of 0.95 was reached with the original framework, and a median bootstrapped AUC of about 0.89 was reached with a US-trained random forest. Among the 150 or so previously reported CMV-associated TCRbeta sequences, roughly 68 showed up in the CD4+ memory repertoires, with each one found in between one and five individuals. Results were interpreted as suggesting that the CMV-associated TCR signature is largely present in the CD4+ memory repertoire. On the Belgian cohort, the classifier built on the original framework reached a median bootstrapped AUC of about 0.95, with a 95% CI of 0.76-1.00. Only CD4+CD45RO+ memory cells were sequenced, in contrast to the original study, which included naive and memory CD4+ and CD8+ populations.

Genomic DNA was extracted from sorted cells with the Quick-DNA Microprep Kit. TCRbeta DNA was amplified with the immunoSEQ hsTCRbeta kit following the manufacturer's protocol. An Illumina MiSeq instrument was used to sequence the TCRbeta libraries. The original pipeline was this. Removing out-of-frame sequences left 2,204,828 distinct TCRbeta sequences, an average of around 67,000 per individual. Each individual was scored using the number of 164 previously reported CMV-associated TCRbeta sequences that the individual carried and the total number of productive distinct TCRbeta sequences. A beta-binomial model was reimplemented in Python, and scikit-learn random forests with default parameters were trained on data from the US cohort. Classifier performance on the Belgian cohort was summarized as median AUC with percentile confidence intervals over 10,000 bootstrap iterations. TCRdb re-hosts the immuneACCESS table, in-frame sequences only. Its copies lack some clones; in the studies checked, an unresolved V gene accounts for under half of them, and the cause for the rest is not known. The V and J calls and clone size come from that table; D and trimming were worked out from the DNA. This sample has some 57,000 clones in its table, and around 80% of those were observed once. About 0.82% of the sample belongs to the ten largest clones.

V trim: 6 bases; J trim: 2 bases; unmatched bases: 7. The CDR3 starts with the cysteine, ends with the phenylalanine, and has 16 residues. Only CDR3 DNA remains: 48 bases, in frame from the first base. CDR1 and CDR2 were assigned from the germline V gene (reference sequence) as LNHDA and SQIVND. A FACSAria II was used to sort memory CD4+ T cells, defined as single viable CD3+CD4+CD8-CD45RO+ cells. CMV serostatus was determined with a Roche Elecsys assay detecting serum IgG against CMV pp150, pp28, p38 and p52. After thawing, total CD4+ T cells were enriched by positive selection with CD4 magnetic microbeads. The samples came from a different study that was designed specifically to examine the CD4+ T cell memory repertoire. Peripheral blood mononuclear cells were isolated and cryopreserved according to standard operating procedures, and serum was stored at -80 degrees C. CD3-PerCP (BW264/56), CD4-APC (RPA-T4), CD45RO-PE (UCHT1) and CD8-Pacific Orange (3B5) antibodies were used for staining, and non-viable cells were excluded with Sytox blue.

With regard to this clone: Its specific antigen is unknown. No base-level quality is on record; no much larger clone is a single base apart.

This receptor was obtained from an adult in good health and CMV-seronegative. Sequencing used memory CD4+ T cells from blood. This chain is built from TRBV19 and TRBJ1-5, and 10 bases in between align with TRBD1. Read as DNA, the sequence is TGTGCCAGTAGCAAGACAGGGGGCGCGGGCAATCAGCCCCAGCATTTT. It specifies CASSKTGGAGNQPQHF.